This T cell receptor beta chain is drawn from a study of OX40 agonist ivuxolimab in advanced cancers. Sequencing used immunoSEQ multiplex PCR; TCRdb keeps in-frame clones, though not all of them. The profile shows fewer than 100,000 clones, roughly 93% of them singletons. The CDR3 is made up of 14 amino acids. Trimming removed 2 bases from V and 5 bases from J, with 11 bases in between. From germline, CDR1 is SGDLS and CDR2 YYNGEE. Sequences were derived from CD4+ or CD8+ T cells sorted from blood, sampled in a trial of the OX40 agonist ivuxolimab. The receptor comes from an adult with an advanced solid tumor such as melanoma, head and neck, liver or kidney cancer. V is TRBV9 and J is TRBJ1-5, with D hard to call. The CDR3, as DNA: TGTGCCAGCAGCGTCGGGTCTCCGTATCAGCCCCAGCATTTT. This sequence encodes CASSVGSPYQPQHF.